Each of the 19 T cell receptor beta chains below was sequenced from the same sample in a study of T cells in Graves' hyperthyroidism and ophthalmopathy. Amplification of TCR beta CDR3 regions used RNA as the template. TCR CDR3 underwent first-round RT-PCR with the HTBI primer set. One entry per CDR3 protein, called by TCRdb with MiXCR from the multiplex PCR reads. Here the sample spans more than 500,000 distinct CDR3 sequences, roughly 50% being singletons. The specimen was peripheral blood or thyroid tissue (not recorded which). These receptors came from an adult woman with Graves' disease, either hyperthyroidism or ophthalmopathy (not recorded which).

The rearrangement uses TRBV7-9 and TRBJ1-1; 7 bases map to TRBD1. The length of the CDR3 is 15 residues. V was clipped by 11 bases and J by 1 base; unmatched bases: 13. Germline V gene lookup returns CDR1 SEHNR and CDR2 FQNEAQ (reference sequence). The CDR3 protein is CALERRDSENTEAFF. The CDR3 nucleotides read TGTGCCCTCGAGAGAAGGGACAGTGAGAACACTGAAGCTTTCTTT.

The V gene is TRBV12-3 or TRBV12-4, the J gene TRBJ2-2, with 10 bases that match TRBD2. The CDR3 runs 18 residues. The V and J ends lost 3 bases and 4 bases, in that order; junction bases with no gene match: 11. The CDR3 DNA sequence: TGTGCCAGCAGTTTCCTACCCATTAGCGGGAGGCCCACCGGGGAGCTGTTTTTT. It specifies CASSFLPISGRPTGELFF.

This CDR3 is CSVRVQGRETQYF. CDR3 in DNA: TGCAGCGTGCGTGTCCAGGGTAGGGAGACCCAGTACTTC. The chain employs TRBV29-1 and TRBJ2-5, with TRBD1 as a possible D gene (5 bases). This CDR3 comprises 13 residues. Trimming removed 6 bases from V and 5 bases from J, with 16 bases in between. Germline V gene sequence: CDR1 SQVTM, CDR2 ANQGSEA.

This clonotype was recorded at least ten times. The J gene is TRBJ2-7, the V gene TRBV14, with 13 bases identical to TRBD2. The J segment lost 4 bases and the V segment lost 1 base, leaving 4 bases of the junction unmatched. CDR3 length: 16 amino acids. Germline CDR1 is SGHDN and CDR2 is FVKESK. The CDR3 is CASSQGGLAGMYEQYF. CDR3 coding DNA: TGTGCCAGCAGCCAAGGGGGACTAGCGGGGATGTACGAGCAGTACTTC.

This clonotype was counted only a few times. CDR3 loop: CSVAQGTNSPLHF. The CDR3, as DNA: TGCAGCGTTGCGCAAGGGACCAATTCACCCCTCCACTTT. This chain joins TRBV29-1 and TRBJ1-6, with D tentatively TRBD1 (5 bases). V was pared by 4 bases and J by 7 bases, with 11 bases between. The CDR3 runs to 13 residues. Germline CDR1 is SQVTM and CDR2 is ANQGSEA.

This chain links TRBV7-8 with TRBJ1-1; a possible D gene is TRBD1 (6 bases). Looked up from germline, CDR1 is SGHVS and CDR2 is FQNEAQ. The V gene lost 4 bases and the J gene lost 8 bases, with 14 bases spanning the gap. The CDR3 contains 13 residues. The CDR3 nucleotides are TGTGCCAGCAGCTCTAACAGGGAGAGCGAAGCTTTCTTT. It yields the protein CASSSNRESEAFF.

This CDR3 reads CASSSQGTDSYGNTIYF. In DNA, the CDR3 is TGCGCCAGCAGCTCCCAGGGGACGGACTCATACGGAAACACCATATATTTT. V is TRBV5-1 and J is TRBJ1-3; the D gene is possibly TRBD1 (6 bases). Trimming stripped 3 bases from V and 4 bases from J, with 20 bases between. The germline V gene encodes CDR1 SGHRS and CDR2 YFSETQ. This CDR3 contains 17 residues.

The chain joins TRBV20-1 to TRBJ2-6; the match to TRBD2 covers 8 bases. The DNA end favors TRBJ2-4, so the J call may be wrong. The CDR3 is made up of 13 amino acids. Per the germline V gene, CDR1 is DFQATT and CDR2 is SNEGSKA (reference sequence). The CDR3: CSAGTRTKNIQYF. CDR3 nucleotides: TGCAGTGCGGGGACTAGAACCAAAAACATTCAGTACTTC.

This clonotype was detected many times. The gene calls are TRBV27 and TRBJ1-2, with D perhaps matching TRBD1 (5 bases). V lost 6 bases and J 11 bases, leaving 16 bases between the germline ends. The V gene's germline CDR1 is MNHEY and CDR2 SMNVEV (reference sequence). The CDR3 totals 12 residues. The CDR3 reads CASSRLTGSYTF. The CDR3 bases are TGTGCCAGCAGCAGGCTCACAGGCAGTTACACCTTC.

As regards this clonotype: A junction boundary mismatches the germline segment, possibly from a read error. The chain combines TRBV7-2 with TRBJ1-6, with D perhaps matching TRBD1 (6 bases). Germline-derived CDR1 and CDR2 are SGHTA and FQGNSA. The CDR3 is 17 amino acids. The CDR3 region is CASSKHSTPGTSSPLHF. CDR3 nucleotide sequence: TGCGCCAGCAGTAAGCACTCGACGCCAGGGACAAGCTCACCCCTCCACTTT. Using reference TRBV7-2 and TRBJ1-6 for the parts outside the CDR3, the full variable domain is GAGVSQSPSNKVTEKGKDVELRCDPISGHTALYWYRQSLGQGLEFLIYFQGNSAPDKSGLPSDRFSAERTGGSVSTLTIQRTQQEDSAVYLCASSKHSTPGTSSPLHFGNGTRLTVT.

This clonotype was observed a few times. This sequence joins TRBV7-9 and TRBJ2-7, with D tentatively TRBD2 (6 bases). The CDR3 consists of 16 residues. The germline gives CDR1 SEHNR, CDR2 FQNEAQ (reference sequence). V shed 4 bases and J shed 3 bases, with 19 bases lying between them. CDR3 sequence (DNA): TGTGCCAGCAGCTCTGCGAGCGGGTTTTTCGGCTACGAGCAGTACTTC. Translation gives CASSSASGFFGYEQYF.

In its sample, this clonotype was seen many times. The chain employs TRBV6-5 and TRBJ2-7; D may be TRBD2 (6 bases). With 10 bases removed from V and 6 bases from J, the gap between germline ends came to 16 bases. The CDR3 is made up of 12 amino acids. Germline V CDR1 and CDR2: MNHEY, SVGAGI. The CDR3 protein is CATDSGVGEQYF. The CDR3 bases are TGTGCCACCGACTCGGGGGTCGGCGAGCAGTACTTC.

As for this clonotype: This CDR3 is missing its conserved last phenylalanine or tryptophan, likely due to a read error. The J gene is TRBJ1-1, the V gene TRBV10-1; tentatively, D is TRBD1 (6 bases). Germline CDR1 reads WNHNN; CDR2 reads SYGVQD (reference sequence). This CDR3 has 15 residues. Trimming took 5 bases from V and 5 from J, leaving 18 bases between them. This chain's CDR3 is CASSRAGEGGTEAFL. CDR3 nucleotides: TGCGCCAGCAGTCGAGCGGGAGAGGGGGGAACTGAAGCTTTCCTT.

The chain joins TRBV9 to TRBJ1-2, with a tentative D call TRBD1 (5 bases). There are 13 residues in the CDR3. In germline, CDR1 is SGDLS, CDR2 YYNGEE. V was cut by 3 bases and J by 3 bases, with 9 bases left in between. The CDR3 nucleotides are TGTGCCAGCAGCGGCGGGGGGGACTATGGCTACACCTTC. As protein: CASSGGGDYGYTF.

This clonotype occurred once. The V and J genes are TRBV29-1 and TRBJ2-2; 10 nucleotides line up with TRBD2. The CDR3 has 16 amino acids. The germline V gene encodes CDR1 SQVTM and CDR2 ANQGSEA. V was clipped by 7 bases and J by 1 base; unmatched bases: 9. The CDR3 protein is CSAKTLAGVNTGELFF. Here the CDR3 DNA reads TGCAGCGCCAAAACCCTAGCGGGAGTGAACACCGGGGAGCTGTTTTTT.

The genes are TRBV20-1 and TRBJ2-7; a weak D match, TRBD2 (7 bases). The V end was cut by 2 bases, the J end by 7 bases, with 18 bases between. CDR1 is DFQATT, CDR2 SNEGSKA, per germline (reference sequence). There are 14 residues in the CDR3. In DNA, the CDR3 is TGCAGTGCTAGAACAGGGCGGGAGTCCGGGGAGCAGTACTTC. Its protein is CSARTGRESGEQYF.

J is TRBJ2-7 and V is TRBV7-9, with 12 bases fitting TRBD2. The V segment lost 4 bases and the J segment 6 bases; nucleotides outside the gene matches: 7. CDR3 length equals 15 residues. Germline CDR1 SEHNR, CDR2 FQNEAQ (reference sequence). CDR3 in DNA: TGTGCCAGCAGCTCCCGGACTAGCGGGGCGTCCGAGCAGTACTTC. The encoded protein is CASSSRTSGASEQYF.

The chain uses TRBV28 and TRBJ1-4, with a possible D match to TRBD1 (5 bases). This CDR3 has 13 amino acids. V was shortened by 5 bases and J by 6 bases, with 10 bases between the two germline ends. Germline-derived CDR1 and CDR2 are MDHEN and SYDVKM. CDR3 sequence reads: CASSSGTDEKLFF. CDR3 bases: TGTGCCAGCAGTAGCGGGACGGATGAAAAACTGTTTTTT.

V and J are TRBV29-1 and TRBJ2-2; TRBD1 might be the D (6 bases). This CDR3 contains 16 residues. The V and J ends lost 5 bases and 0 bases respectively, with 16 bases between them. Germline V gene lookup returns CDR1 SQVTM and CDR2 ANQGSEA. The CDR3 region has the DNA TGCAGCGTTTTCAGACCGGACAGCGCGAACACCGGGGAGCTGTTTTTT. This sequence encodes CSVFRPDSANTGELFF.